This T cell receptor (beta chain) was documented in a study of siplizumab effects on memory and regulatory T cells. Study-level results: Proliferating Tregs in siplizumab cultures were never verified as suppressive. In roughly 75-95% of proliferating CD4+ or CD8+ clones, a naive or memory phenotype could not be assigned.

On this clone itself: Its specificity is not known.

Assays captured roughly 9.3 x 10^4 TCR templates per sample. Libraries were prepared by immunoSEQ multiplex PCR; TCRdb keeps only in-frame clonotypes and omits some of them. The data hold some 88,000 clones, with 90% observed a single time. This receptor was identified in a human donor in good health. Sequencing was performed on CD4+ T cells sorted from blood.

CDR3 coding DNA: TGTGCCAGCAGCCAAGATCGGCAGCGGTGGAACACTGAAGCTTTCTTT. Protein sequence: CASSQDRQRWNTEAFF. The genes are TRBV14 and TRBJ1-1; D not resolved. V was clipped by 0 bases and J by 1 base, with 12 bases between them. The CDR3 is 16 amino acids. Per the germline V gene, CDR1 is SGHDN and CDR2 is FVKESK.